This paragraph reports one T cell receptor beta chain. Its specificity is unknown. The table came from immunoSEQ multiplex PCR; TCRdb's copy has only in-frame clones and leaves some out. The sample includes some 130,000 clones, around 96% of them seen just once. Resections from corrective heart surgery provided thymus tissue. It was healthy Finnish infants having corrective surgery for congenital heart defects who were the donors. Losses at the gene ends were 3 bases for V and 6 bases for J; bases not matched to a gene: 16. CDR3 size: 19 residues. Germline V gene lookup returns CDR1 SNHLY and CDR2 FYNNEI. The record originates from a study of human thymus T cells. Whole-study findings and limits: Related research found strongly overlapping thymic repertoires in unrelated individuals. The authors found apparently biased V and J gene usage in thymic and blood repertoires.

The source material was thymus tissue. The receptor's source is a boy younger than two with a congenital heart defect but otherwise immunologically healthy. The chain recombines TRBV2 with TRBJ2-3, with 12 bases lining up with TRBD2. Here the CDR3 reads CASSEGVLAGGRNLDTQYF. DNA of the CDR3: TGTGCCAGCAGTGAGGGAGTGCTAGCGGGGGGGAGGAATCTGGATACGCAGTATTTT.